What follows are 9 T cell receptor beta chains derived from one specimen sequenced in a study of cytomegalovirus exposure and HLA in healthy donors. PCR amplification relied on 60 Vbeta primers (plus 13 Jbeta primers). Profiled with immunoSEQ multiplex PCR; TCRdb holds only in-frame clones, not every one. The table includes about 160,000 clones, about 79% detected once. Sequencing input: PBMCs. The receptors come from a female donor in good health and CMV-seronegative.

The genes are TRBV2 and TRBJ2-4; 7 nucleotides line up with TRBD1. Germline trimming cut 6 bases from V and 12 bases from J; bases unmatched to any gene: 11. The CDR3 extends over 13 amino acids. Per the germline V gene, CDR1 is SNHLY and CDR2 is FYNNEI. The CDR3 nucleotides are TGTGCCAGCAGGACCCTGGGACAGCTTAGTCAGTACTTC. As protein: CASRTLGQLSQYF.

The genes are TRBV13 and TRBJ1-5; D possibly corresponds to TRBD1 (5 bases). The CDR3 extends over 13 amino acids. V gave up 5 bases and J gave up 4 bases, with 9 bases separating them. The germline CDR1 and CDR2 sequences are PRHDT and FYEKMQ (reference sequence). This chain's CDR3 is CASSLQGNQPQHF. In DNA, the CDR3 is TGTGCCAGCAGCCTTCAGGGAAATCAGCCCCAGCATTTT.

This clone turned up a few times. This rearrangement joins TRBV5-4 to TRBJ2-6, with a possible D match to TRBD1 (5 bases). CDR3 length equals 14 residues. V lost 0 bases to trimming and J lost 5 bases, with 6 bases between them. Germline V CDR1 and CDR2: SGHNT, YYREEE (reference sequence). CDR3 sequence: CASSLGQRANVLTF. CDR3 nucleotide sequence: TGTGCCAGCAGCTTGGGACAGAGGGCCAACGTCCTGACTTTC. Drawing the rest from reference TRBV5-4 and TRBJ2-6, the complete variable domain is ETGVTQSPTHLIKTRGQQVTLRCSSQSGHNTVSWYQQALGQGPQFIFQYYREEENGRGNFPPRFSGLQFPNYSSELNVNALELDDSALYLCASSLGQRANVLTFGAGSRLTVL.

As DNA, the CDR3 is TGTGCCATCGCCCCCCTGAGCGCCCGGGACACCGGGGAGCTGTTTTTT. It encodes CAIAPLSARDTGELFF. The rearrangement joins TRBV10-3 to TRBJ2-2; D is unclear. V shed 8 bases and J shed 3 bases, with 19 bases lying between them. CDR1 is ENHRY and CDR2 is SYGVKD in the germline V gene. This CDR3 has 16 residues.

The chain has TRBV7-2 and TRBJ2-7, with 10 bases matching TRBD2. CDR1 SGHTA and CDR2 FQGNSA come from the germline V gene. This CDR3 contains 18 residues. Germline trimming cut 0 bases from V and 4 bases from J; bases unmatched to any gene: 12. The CDR3 DNA reads as TGTGCCAGCAGCTTAGCAGTCCCCGAGCGGGGGGGCCGGTACGAGCAGTACTTC. This gives the protein CASSLAVPERGGRYEQYF.

As DNA, the CDR3 is TGTGCCAGCAGCCCGACAGGGAGTCCCTACGAGCAGTACTTC. It translates to CASSPTGSPYEQYF. This chain joins TRBV6-5 and TRBJ2-7, with 7 bases aligning to TRBD1. Germline trimming cut 6 bases from V and 2 bases from J; bases unmatched to any gene: 7. Per germline, CDR1 MNHEY and CDR2 SVGAGI. The CDR3 runs to 14 residues.

This clone has just one count. This chain joins TRBV5-8 and TRBJ1-5; D call uncertain. The CDR3 is made up of 13 amino acids. CDR1 and CDR2 from the germline V gene are SGHTS and YDEGEE. Trimming cost V 4 bases and J 3 bases, with 8 bases left between them. CDR3 in DNA: TGTGCCAGCAGCCTAGTGTTCAATCAGCCCCAGCATTTT. This gives the protein CASSLVFNQPQHF.

The chain has TRBV7-2 and TRBJ1-1; D unresolved. The CDR3 is 12 residues long. The germline V gene encodes CDR1 SGHTA and CDR2 FQGNSA. The V end lost 3 bases, the J end lost 11 bases, and 13 bases lay between the germline ends. In nucleotides, the CDR3 is TGTGCCAGCAGCTTCAGCGGGTTGGGCGCTTTCTTT. Encoded protein: CASSFSGLGAFF.

This clone has only a few counts. The J gene is TRBJ2-1, the V gene TRBV4-3, with D maybe TRBD2 (5 bases). This CDR3 spans 13 amino acids. Germline assignment: CDR1 LGHNA and CDR2 YSLEER. Trimming cost V 3 bases and J 9 bases, with 12 bases left between them. In DNA form, the CDR3 reads TGCGCCAGCAGCCAGTTTTCCGAGGGTGAGCAGTTCTTC. Protein: CASSQFSEGEQFF.